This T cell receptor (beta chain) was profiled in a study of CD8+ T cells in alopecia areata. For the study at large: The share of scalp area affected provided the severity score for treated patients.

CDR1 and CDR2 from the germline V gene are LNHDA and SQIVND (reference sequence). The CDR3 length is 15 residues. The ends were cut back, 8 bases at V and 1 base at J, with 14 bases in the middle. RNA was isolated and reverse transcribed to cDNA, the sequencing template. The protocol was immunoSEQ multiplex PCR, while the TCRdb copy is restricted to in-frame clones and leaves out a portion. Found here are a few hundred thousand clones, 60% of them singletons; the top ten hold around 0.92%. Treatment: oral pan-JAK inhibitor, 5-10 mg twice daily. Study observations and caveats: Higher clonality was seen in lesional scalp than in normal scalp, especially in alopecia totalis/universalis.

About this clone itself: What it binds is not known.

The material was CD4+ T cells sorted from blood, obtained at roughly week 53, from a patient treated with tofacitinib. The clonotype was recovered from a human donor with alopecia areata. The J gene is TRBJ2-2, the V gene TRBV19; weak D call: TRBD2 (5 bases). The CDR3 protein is CASGEGIRNTGELFF. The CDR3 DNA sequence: TGTGCCAGTGGAGAGGGTATCCGGAACACCGGGGAGCTGTTTTTT.